The entry below describes one TCR beta chain. Its antigen is undetermined. TCRdb's copy holds only in-frame clones and misses some; the assay was immunoSEQ multiplex PCR. The profile covers 130,000 to 150,000 clones, with approximately 94% appearing a single time and approximately 2.1% taken by the ten largest. Germline CDR1 and CDR2: DFQATT and SNEGSKA (reference sequence). The CDR3 sequence is 15 residues long. The V end lost 3 bases, the J end lost 4 bases, and 17 bases lay between the germline ends. This sample is part of a study of T cell responses to AZD1222 COVID-19 vaccine. Study observations and caveats: The study found Spike-specific TCR breadth and depth rose after two AZD1222 doses.

The sequencing here drew on peripheral blood, taken on day 0 of AZD1222 vaccination. This receptor was identified in an adult in good health. The V and J genes are TRBV20-1 and TRBJ2-3; the D is unclear. CDR3 protein: CSASRRRLSSDTQYF. As DNA, the CDR3 is TGCAGTGCTAGTCGGCGCCGCCTCTCATCAGATACGCAGTATTTT.